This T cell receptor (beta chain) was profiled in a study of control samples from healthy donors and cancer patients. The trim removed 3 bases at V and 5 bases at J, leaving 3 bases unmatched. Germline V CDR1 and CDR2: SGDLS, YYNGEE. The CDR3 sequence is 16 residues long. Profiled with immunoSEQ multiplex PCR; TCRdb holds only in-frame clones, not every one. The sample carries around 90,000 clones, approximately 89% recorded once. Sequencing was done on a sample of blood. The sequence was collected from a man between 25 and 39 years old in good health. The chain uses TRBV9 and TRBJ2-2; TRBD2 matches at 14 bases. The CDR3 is CASSATSGGATGELFF. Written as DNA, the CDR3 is TGTGCCAGCAGCGCGACTAGCGGGGGGGCGACCGGGGAGCTGTTTTTT.